The 8 T cell receptor beta chains below come from one sample, sequenced in a study of T cell responses to AZD1222 COVID-19 vaccine. Libraries were prepared by immunoSEQ multiplex PCR; TCRdb keeps only in-frame clonotypes and omits some of them. The sample includes more than 120,000 clones, around 84% of them seen just once. Sequencing was performed on peripheral blood, taken 28 days after the second AZD1222 dose. The receptors were gathered from an adult who received the AZD1222 COVID-19 vaccine.

This clone was seen only once. V and J are TRBV2 and TRBJ2-5, with TRBD1 matching over 10 bases. The CDR3 is 13 residues long. Unmatched junction bases numbered 7, after V lost 9 bases and J lost 6 bases. CDR1 is SNHLY, CDR2 FYNNEI, per germline. The CDR3 spells CASGQGELKTQYF. The CDR3 DNA follows: TGTGCCAGTGGACAGGGGGAACTTAAGACCCAGTACTTC.

The chain carries TRBV19 and TRBJ2-7, with D unclear. The germline V gene has CDR1 LNHDA and CDR2 SQIVND (reference sequence). This CDR3 has 14 amino acids. The ends were cut back, 3 bases at V and 3 bases at J, with 12 bases in the middle. The CDR3 loop is CASSINHLIYEQYF. CDR3 bases: TGTGCCAGTAGTATCAACCACCTCATCTACGAGCAGTACTTC.

The chain uses TRBV6-5 and TRBJ2-1; D unclear. The germline V and J ends were trimmed by 5 bases and 6 bases, with 11 bases remaining between them. CDR1 and CDR2 from the germline V gene are MNHEY and SVGAGI. The CDR3 consists of 13 residues. The CDR3 here is CASSRTLTNEQFF. The CDR3 nucleotides are TGTGCCAGCAGTCGGACCCTCACCAATGAGCAGTTCTTC.

The chain combines TRBV6-6 with TRBJ2-5; D remains ambiguous. The V end was cut by 5 bases, the J end by 1 base, with 5 bases between. The CDR3 runs to 12 residues. Looked up from germline, CDR1 is MNHNY and CDR2 is SVGAGI (reference sequence). In nucleotides, the CDR3 is TGTGCCAGCAGTCCCGGCCAAGAGACCCAGTACTTC. It is translated as CASSPGQETQYF.

The genes are TRBV7-9 and TRBJ1-2; 7 bases map to TRBD1. This CDR3 is 15 amino acids long. The germline CDR1 and CDR2 sequences are SEHNR and FQNEAQ (reference sequence). V was pared by 1 base and J by 4 bases, with 6 bases of the junction left unmatched. The CDR3 loop reads CASSLEEGASYGYTF. CDR3 nucleotide sequence: TGTGCCAGCAGCTTAGAGGAGGGGGCTAGCTATGGCTACACCTTC. The variable domain in full, completed from reference TRBV7-9 and TRBJ1-2, reads DTGVSQNPRHKITKRGQNVTFRCDPISEHNRLYWYRQTLGQGPEFLTYFQNEAQLEKSRLLSDRFSAERPKGSFSTLEIQRTEQGDSAMYLCASSLEEGASYGYTFGSGTRLTVV.

The chain employs TRBV7-8 and TRBJ2-3, with no clear D. Trimming removed 1 base from V and 0 bases from J, with 8 bases in between. This CDR3 spans 15 amino acids. Germline loops: CDR1 SGHVS, CDR2 FQNEAQ. The DNA for the CDR3 is TGTGCCAGCAGCTTAGTGGCGACGAGCACAGATACGCAGTATTTT. It is translated as CASSLVATSTDTQYF.

DNA for the CDR3: TGCGCCAGCAGCTCCATGGCGGGGGACGAGCAGTACTTC. Amino acid sequence: CASSSMAGDEQYF. V usage is TRBV5-1 and J usage is TRBJ2-7; 7 bases are a match to TRBD2. CDR1 SGHRS and CDR2 YFSETQ come from the germline V gene. CDR3 length equals 13 residues. After removal of 3 bases from V and 5 bases from J, the junction contained 5 bases not matched to a gene.

This chain connects TRBV7-9 to TRBJ1-6; the D gene is possibly TRBD1 (5 bases). Looked up from germline, CDR1 is SEHNR and CDR2 is FQNEAQ (reference sequence). V was cut by 4 bases and J by 9 bases, with 10 bases left in between. This CDR3 has 13 residues. CDR3 loop: CASSSLGGSPLHF. For the CDR3, the DNA is TGTGCCAGCAGCTCACTTGGGGGTTCACCCCTCCACTTT.